The rows below give T cell receptor beta chains drawn from one sample of a study of blood T cell repertoires in COVID-19. The repertoire was sequenced with immunoSEQ multiplex PCR; TCRdb's copy has only in-frame clones and lacks some. Here the sample spans a few hundred thousand clones, 86% being singletons. The sequencing input was PBMCs or T cells enriched from blood (not recorded which). The source is a woman in her 40s with acute COVID-19. The CDR3 runs from the conserved cysteine through the conserved F or W. D genes are given only for firm matches. Where a row states a size, it is once, few, many or the class of an expanded clone; other rows omit it.

clone_size,j_call,d_call,v_call,cdr3_aa,cdr3_nt
NA,TRBJ2-1,NA,TRBV19,CASSYSGGINGEQFF,TGTGCCAGTAGTTACTCTGGGGGGATCAACGGGGAGCAGTTCTTC
few,TRBJ1-1,NA,TRBV29-1,CSVDTGHLNTEAFF,TGCAGCGTTGACACGGGACACCTGAACACTGAAGCTTTCTTT
NA,TRBJ2-7,TRBD1,TRBV6-6,CASSYKGAPYEQYF,TGTGCCAGCAGTTACAAGGGGGCCCCCTACGAGCAGTACTTC
NA,TRBJ2-4,TRBD2,TRBV24-1,CATSERRQAGVAKNIQYF,TGTGCCACCAGTGAGCGTCGCCAAGCGGGAGTAGCCAAAAACATTCAGTACTTC
many,TRBJ2-3,TRBD2,TRBV6-4,CASSDSAGGIDTQYF,TGTGCCAGCAGTGACAGTGCGGGAGGGATAGATACGCAGTATTTT
NA,TRBJ1-1,NA,TRBV2,CASRGDIMMNTEAFF,TGTGCCAGCAGGGGGGACATCATGATGAACACTGAAGCTTTCTTT
NA,TRBJ1-1,NA,TRBV18,CASSPATQGTEAFF,TGTGCCAGCTCACCCGCGACCCAGGGAACTGAAGCTTTCTTT
NA,TRBJ1-5,NA,TRBV4-1,CASSQDGAGPFNQPQHF,TGCGCCAGCAGCCAAGATGGGGCGGGGCCCTTCAATCAGCCCCAGCATTTT
NA,TRBJ2-5,NA,TRBV28,CASAAGQLKETQYF,TGTGCCAGCGCGGCGGGACAGCTAAAAGAGACCCAGTACTTC
NA,TRBJ2-7,TRBD1,TRBV11-2,CASSGDRASYEQYF,TGTGCCAGCAGCGGGGACAGGGCTTCCTACGAGCAGTACTTC
NA,TRBJ2-7,TRBD2,TRBV6-2/TRBV6-3,CASSYGLAGEQYF,TGTGCCAGCAGTTACGGGCTAGCGGGCGAGCAGTACTTC
NA,TRBJ2-7,TRBD2,TRBV7-2,CASSTRTSGAGYEQYF,TGTGCCAGCAGCACAAGGACTAGCGGGGCCGGCTACGAGCAGTACTTC
NA,TRBJ2-7,NA,TRBV5-1,CASSLGKTSGNEQYF,TGCGCCAGCAGCTTGGGGAAAACATCAGGAAACGAGCAGTACTTC
NA,TRBJ1-5,NA,TRBV28,CASSFDGGKPQHF,TGTGCCAGCAGTTTCGACGGGGGGAAGCCCCAGCATTTT
NA,TRBJ2-2,NA,TRBV6-7,CASSYLHRANTGELFF,TGTGCCAGCAGTTACCTCCACAGGGCGAACACCGGGGAGCTGTTTTTT
NA,TRBJ2-1,TRBD2,TRBV28,CASSSGRRTSLGQFF,TGTGCCAGCAGTTCTGGACGCCGGACTAGCTTGGGGCAGTTCTTC
NA,TRBJ2-7,NA,TRBV3-1/TRBV3-2,CASSPERVQYSYEQYF,TGTGCCAGCAGCCCCGAGCGGGTCCAGTATTCCTACGAGCAGTACTTC
few,TRBJ2-7,TRBD1,TRBV30,CAWSAGTATYEQYF,TGTGCCTGGAGTGCCGGGACAGCAACCTACGAGCAGTACTTC
NA,TRBJ1-5,TRBD1,TRBV3-1/TRBV3-2,CASSRGQGNNQPQHF,TGTGCCAGCAGCCGAGGACAGGGAAACAATCAGCCCCAGCATTTT
NA,TRBJ2-1,TRBD1,TRBV28,CASSSSGTGGGEQFF,TGTGCCAGCAGTTCCTCCGGGACAGGGGGCGGTGAGCAGTTCTTC
NA,TRBJ2-2,NA,TRBV5-6,CASSSGQNTGELFF,TGTGCCAGCAGCTCGGGACAAAACACCGGGGAGCTGTTTTTT
NA,TRBJ1-2,NA,TRBV5-1,CASSLVEPFNNSGGYTF,TGCGCCAGCAGCTTGGTAGAGCCTTTCAACAACTCAGGTGGCTACACCTTC
NA,TRBJ1-3,NA,TRBV7-9,CASSLLTAGNTIYF,TGTGCCAGCAGCTTACTCACGGCTGGAAACACCATATATTTT
NA,TRBJ2-1,NA,TRBV19,CASSHRDRIGGRYNEQFF,TGTGCCAGTAGCCACCGGGACAGAATCGGGGGAAGGTACAATGAGCAGTTCTTC
NA,TRBJ1-2,NA,TRBV19,CASSPGGPNYGYTF,TGTGCCAGTAGCCCGGGGGGACCTAACTATGGCTACACCTTC
once,TRBJ2-1,TRBD2,TRBV6-2/TRBV6-3,CASSSNQRGSYNEQFF,TGTGCCAGCAGTTCCAACCAGCGGGGTTCCTACAATGAGCAGTTCTTC
NA,TRBJ2-6,NA,TRBV2,CASSELPGTGANVLTF,TGTGCCAGCAGTGAACTACCAGGGACTGGGGCCAACGTCCTGACTTTC
NA,TRBJ1-2,TRBD1,TRBV6-5,CASGLMGQGAGYTF,TGTGCCAGCGGACTGATGGGACAGGGGGCCGGCTACACCTTC
NA,TRBJ2-5,TRBD2,TRBV6-6,CASKRRGGSYQETQYF,TGTGCCAGCAAGCGCCGGGGGGGTTCGTACCAAGAGACCCAGTACTTC
NA,TRBJ1-3,NA,TRBV28,CASSPAGGGWRNTIYF,TGTGCCAGCAGTCCCGCGGGGGGGGGATGGAGAAACACCATATATTTT
NA,TRBJ1-1,NA,TRBV12-3/TRBV12-4,CASSLDYNTEAFF,TGTGCCAGCAGTTTAGACTACAACACTGAAGCTTTCTTT
NA,TRBJ1-1,TRBD1,TRBV3-1/TRBV3-2,CASSQVQGGTEAFF,TGTGCCAGCAGCCAAGTGCAGGGGGGCACTGAAGCTTTCTTT
NA,TRBJ1-2,NA,TRBV4-1,CASSQGAETVNYGYTF,TGCGCCAGCAGCCAAGGCGCCGAAACAGTGAACTATGGCTACACCTTC
NA,TRBJ1-1,NA,TRBV28,CASSLGGLGSEAFF,TGTGCCAGCAGTTTGGGGGGATTGGGTTCTGAAGCTTTCTTT
NA,TRBJ1-5,NA,TRBV7-9,CASSPGDQPQHF,TGTGCCAGCAGTCCGGGTGATCAGCCCCAGCATTTT
NA,TRBJ1-1,TRBD1,TRBV19,CASSIGGRGLSNTEAFF,TGTGCCAGTAGTATAGGCGGCAGGGGGCTTTCGAACACTGAAGCTTTCTTT
NA,TRBJ2-2,TRBD2,TRBV6-2/TRBV6-3,CASSYPGLAGGLGELFF,TGTGCCAGCAGTTACCCGGGACTAGCGGGAGGTCTCGGGGAGCTGTTTTTT
NA,TRBJ1-3,NA,TRBV7-9,CASSPSHLPGNTIYF,TGTGCCAGCAGTCCCTCACACCTTCCTGGAAACACCATATATTTT
once,TRBJ2-1,NA,TRBV12-3/TRBV12-4,CASSLTAYNEQFF,TGTGCCAGCAGTCTGACAGCCTACAATGAGCAGTTCTTC
NA,TRBJ2-7,TRBD2,TRBV5-4,CASSSLADYEQYF,TGTGCCAGCAGCTCACTAGCGGATTACGAGCAGTACTTC
NA,TRBJ2-1,TRBD2,TRBV28,CASSFGLARNNEQFF,TGTGCCAGCAGTTTCGGACTAGCGCGAAACAATGAGCAGTTCTTC
NA,TRBJ2-7,TRBD1,TRBV28,CATKRSTGNYEQYF,TGTGCCACCAAGCGATCGACAGGGAACTACGAGCAGTACTTC
NA,TRBJ1-6,NA,TRBV2,CASSDDRNSPLHF,TGTGCCAGCAGTGACGACAGAAATTCACCCCTCCACTTT
NA,TRBJ2-3,TRBD2,TRBV30,CAWSDGLAGGTDTQYF,TGTGCCTGGAGTGATGGACTAGCGGGGGGCACAGATACGCAGTATTTT
once,TRBJ2-3,NA,TRBV10-3,CAISGEGMDTQYF,TGTGCCATCAGTGGTGAGGGAATGGATACGCAGTATTTT
NA,TRBJ2-1,TRBD2,TRBV13,CASSLTGGRSSYNEQFF,TGTGCCAGCAGCTTAACGGGAGGGAGGAGCTCCTACAATGAGCAGTTCTTC
NA,TRBJ2-5,TRBD2,TRBV12-5,CASGFQRDGLAGMETQYF,TGTGCTAGTGGTTTCCAAAGGGACGGACTAGCGGGTATGGAGACCCAGTACTTC
NA,TRBJ1-2,TRBD1,TRBV3-1/TRBV3-2,CASSLGQIYGYTF,TGTGCCAGCAGTCTGGGACAGATCTATGGCTACACCTTC
once,TRBJ1-2,TRBD1,TRBV10-3,CAISELQGNGYTF,TGTGCCATCAGTGAGTTACAGGGGAACGGCTACACCTTC
NA,TRBJ1-4,NA,TRBV29-1,CSGGPRGEKLFF,TGCAGCGGGGGCCCGCGGGGGGAAAAACTGTTTTTT
NA,TRBJ2-1,NA,TRBV9,CASSVSSTEQFF,TGTGCCAGCAGCGTATCTAGCACTGAGCAGTTCTTC
NA,TRBJ2-2,NA,TRBV10-3,CAISEPGTGPTKGGELFF,TGTGCCATCAGTGAGCCCGGGACTGGTCCAACTAAGGGCGGGGAGCTGTTTTTT
NA,TRBJ1-6,TRBD1,TRBV5-5,CASSNTGTANSPLHF,TGTGCCAGCAGCAATACCGGGACAGCAAATTCACCCCTCCACTTT
once,TRBJ2-1,TRBD2,TRBV18,CASSPRLVSSSGKAGDEQFF,TGTGCCAGCTCACCAAGGCTAGTGAGCAGTAGCGGGAAAGCGGGCGATGAGCAGTTCTTC
NA,TRBJ1-3,NA,TRBV18,CASSPPPVGNTIYF,TGTGCCAGCTCACCACCTCCGGTTGGAAACACCATATATTTT
NA,TRBJ2-5,NA,TRBV11-2,CASSLDRIAPGSTQYF,TGTGCCAGCAGCTTAGATCGAATTGCGCCCGGGTCGACCCAGTACTTC
NA,TRBJ1-6,NA,TRBV6-4,CALNSPLHF,TGTGCTCTAAATTCACCCCTCCACTTT
NA,TRBJ1-4,TRBD1,TRBV2,CASRGQGAEKLFF,TGTGCCAGCAGGGGACAGGGGGCCGAAAAACTGTTTTTT
NA,TRBJ2-1,TRBD2,TRBV19,CASSIIAGGGTEQFF,TGTGCCAGTAGTATAATAGCGGGAGGCGGTACTGAGCAGTTCTTC